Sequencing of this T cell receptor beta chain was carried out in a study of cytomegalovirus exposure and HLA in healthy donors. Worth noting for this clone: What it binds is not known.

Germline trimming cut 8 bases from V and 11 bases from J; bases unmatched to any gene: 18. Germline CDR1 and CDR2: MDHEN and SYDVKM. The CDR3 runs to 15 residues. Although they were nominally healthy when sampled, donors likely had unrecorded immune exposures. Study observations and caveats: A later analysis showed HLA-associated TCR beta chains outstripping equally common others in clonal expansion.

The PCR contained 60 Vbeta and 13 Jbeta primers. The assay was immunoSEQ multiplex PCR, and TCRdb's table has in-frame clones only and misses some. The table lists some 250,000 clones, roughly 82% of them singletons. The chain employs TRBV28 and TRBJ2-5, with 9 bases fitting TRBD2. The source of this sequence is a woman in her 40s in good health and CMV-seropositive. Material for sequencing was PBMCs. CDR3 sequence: CASGTTSGTYWEQYF. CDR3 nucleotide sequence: TGTGCCAGCGGCACGACTAGCGGAACCTACTGGGAGCAGTACTTC.